The 6 T cell receptor beta chains listed next were all sequenced from one sample in a study of blood T cell repertoires in COVID-19. Assay used: immunoSEQ multiplex PCR; TCRdb lists only in-frame clones, some missing. The sample has 280,000 or so clones; about four fifths are singletons. What was sequenced was peripheral blood. The receptor set was obtained from a woman aged 50 to 65 who had recovered from COVID-19.

CDR3 in amino acids: CASSVTATGGPGYTF. The CDR3 nucleotides are TGTGCCAGCAGCGTGACGGCTACAGGGGGGCCCGGCTACACCTTC. This chain links TRBV7-9 with TRBJ1-2; 8 bases are a match to TRBD1. CDR3 length: 15 residues. J was trimmed by 8 bases and V by 5 bases; bases with no gene match: 13. Germline values: CDR1 SEHNR, CDR2 FQNEAQ (reference sequence).

V and J are TRBV4-3 and TRBJ2-7; 8 bases match TRBD1. The trim removed 0 bases at V and 2 bases at J, leaving 0 bases unmatched. The CDR3 covers 14 residues. Per germline, CDR1 LGHNA and CDR2 YSLEER. CDR3 residues: CASSQETGAYEQYF. CDR3 in DNA: TGCGCCAGCAGCCAAGAGACAGGGGCCTACGAGCAGTACTTC.

V is TRBV28 and J is TRBJ1-5, with D possibly being TRBD1 (5 bases). Germline CDR1 and CDR2: MDHEN and SYDVKM. The germline V and J ends were trimmed by 7 bases and 5 bases, with 12 bases remaining between them. CDR3 size: 13 residues. The CDR3 loop reads CASNLDSYQPQHF. The CDR3 bases are TGTGCCAGCAATCTCGACAGTTATCAGCCCCAGCATTTT.

This clone was found a few times. This chain connects TRBV9 to TRBJ2-2; 9 positions agree with TRBD1. Germline values: CDR1 SGDLS, CDR2 YYNGEE. The CDR3 length is 16 residues. V lost 4 bases to trimming and J lost 4 bases; unmatched junction nucleotides: 8. CDR3 bases: TGTGCCAGCAGCTTTACAGGGGGCGCAAGCACCGGGGAGCTGTTTTTT. This gives the protein CASSFTGGASTGELFF.

The chain carries TRBV19 and TRBJ2-3; 8 positions match TRBD1. This CDR3 spans 13 amino acids. With 8 bases clipped from V and 5 bases from J, the junction kept 6 bases outside the gene matches. Germline-derived CDR1 and CDR2 are LNHDA and SQIVND (reference sequence). The DNA for the CDR3 is TGTGCCAGTGCTCGGGGGACAGGAGATACGCAGTATTTT. It is translated as CASARGTGDTQYF.

The chain joins TRBV19 to TRBJ1-5, with TRBD1 as a possible D gene (5 bases). The CDR3 consists of 13 residues. Trimming removed 0 bases from V and 9 bases from J, with 9 bases in between. Germline V lookup: CDR1 LNHDA, CDR2 SQIVND (reference sequence). CDR3 sequence: CASSIDRGGPQHF. In DNA, the CDR3 is TGTGCCAGTAGTATAGATCGGGGGGGGCCCCAGCATTTT.